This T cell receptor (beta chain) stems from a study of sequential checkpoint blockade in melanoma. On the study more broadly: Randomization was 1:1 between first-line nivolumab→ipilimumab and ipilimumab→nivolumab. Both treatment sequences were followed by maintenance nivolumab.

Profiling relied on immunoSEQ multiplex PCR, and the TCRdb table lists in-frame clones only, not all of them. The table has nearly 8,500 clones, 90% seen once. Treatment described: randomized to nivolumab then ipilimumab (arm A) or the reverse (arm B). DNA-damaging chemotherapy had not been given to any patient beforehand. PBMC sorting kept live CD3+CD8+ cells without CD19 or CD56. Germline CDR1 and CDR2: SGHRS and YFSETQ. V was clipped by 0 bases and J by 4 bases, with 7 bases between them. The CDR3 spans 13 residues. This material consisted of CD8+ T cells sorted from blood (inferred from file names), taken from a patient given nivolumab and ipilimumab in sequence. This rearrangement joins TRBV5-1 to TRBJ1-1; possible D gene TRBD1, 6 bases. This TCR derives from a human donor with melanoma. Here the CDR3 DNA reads TGCGCCAGCAGCTTGGTGACAGGCACTGAAGCTTTCTTT. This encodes CASSLVTGTEAFF.